This T cell receptor beta chain stems from a study of cytomegalovirus exposure and HLA in healthy donors. Overall study results and limits: Confirmation was obtained in vitro that a few CMV-associated chains are specific for CMV antigens. CMV serostatus was the sole immune exposure data available. In a later analysis, donors in an Asian-associated ancestry cluster reportedly had fewer N-insertions in productive TCRs than the cohort mean.

CDR1 is SGHRS, CDR2 YFSETQ, per germline. After removal of 4 bases from V and 7 bases from J, the junction contained 7 bases not matched to a gene. This CDR3 spans 15 amino acids. This clone showed up just a few times. Its specificity is unknown. Whereas donors were nominally healthy upon sampling, unrecorded immune exposures were probable. PCR used 60 Vbeta primers and 13 Jbeta primers. Libraries were prepared by immunoSEQ multiplex PCR; TCRdb keeps only in-frame clonotypes and omits some of them. The sample lists some 130,000 clones, 76% occurring once. The source material was PBMCs. V is TRBV5-1 and J is TRBJ2-1, with TRBD1 matching over 11 bases. The sequence was collected from a man between 35 and 55 years old in good health and CMV-seronegative. CDR3 residues: CASSPDRGLRNEQFF. As DNA, the CDR3 is TGCGCCAGCAGCCCGGACAGGGGGCTTAGGAATGAGCAGTTCTTC.